This entry is about one TCR beta chain. What it recognizes is unknown. The junction shows a germline mismatch at one end, possibly a read error. These data are taken from a study of response to subunit inactivated influenza vaccine. Study-wide points: Authors suggested seasonal influenza vaccinations each recruit few new T cells.

Germline lookup yields CDR1 SGHTA and CDR2 FQGNSA. The CDR3 contains 18 residues. TCRdb reanalysed the RT-PCR reads using MiXCR and keeps one entry per CDR3 protein. The repertoire has about 170,000 distinct CDR3 sequences, roughly 12% of them found once; the top ten carry 25% to 30%. These data were likewise used in another study, on T cells expressing NK-cell markers. That source adds: The cDNA for TCR beta came from 5'RACE template switching with UMIs. In more than 5 donors, dominant CD3+CD56+NKG2C+ clones formed roughly 1.0-7.5% of CD8+ cells. Dominance of the CD3+CD56-NKG2C+ fraction by these clonotypes also held in several donors.

The rearrangement uses TRBV7-2 and TRBJ2-2, with a weak D call TRBD2 (5 bases). This specimen was CD8+ T cells sorted from PBMCs, taken less than 13 days after vaccination. The sequence derives from a man aged 45 to 65 who received an inactivated influenza vaccine. The CDR3, as DNA: TGTGCCAGCAGCTTAGCGTTGGGTCTCTCTGGGTCCGCCGGGGAGATGTTTTTT. Translation: CASSLALGLSGSAGEMFF.